A selection of T cell receptor beta chains follows, all from one sample in a study of T cell repertoires in cytomegalovirus infection. Each CDR3 protein is one row after TCRdb ran MiXCR on the reads. The sample holds around 260,000 distinct CDR3 sequences; approximately 9% are singletons and the top ten take around 16%. Specimen: PBMCs. The receptors originated from a human donor in good health (CMV status not recorded). Some clones in this sample may be carry-over from other donors' samples. The CDR3 runs from the conserved cysteine through the conserved F or W. D genes are given only for firm matches. Expanded clones are given a class, and other clones once, few, many or no size at all.

j_call clone_size v_call d_call cdr3_aa cdr3_nt
TRBJ2-5 NA TRBV25-1 NA CASSDIALQETQYF TGTGCCAGCAGTGATATCGCCCTCCAAGAGACCCAGTACTTC
TRBJ2-5 few TRBV7-9 TRBD1 CASSHGDRIQETQYF TGTGCCAGCAGCCATGGGGACAGGATCCAAGAGACCCAGTACTTC
TRBJ2-3 many TRBV7-9 NA CASSFKTDTQYF TGTGCCAGCAGCTTTAAGACAGATACGCAGTATTTT
TRBJ2-3 many TRBV7-2 NA CASSLVPFDGSGTDTQYF TGTGCCAGCAGCTTAGTACCCTTTGACGGGAGTGGCACAGATACGCAGTATTTT
TRBJ2-5 NA TRBV7-2 NA CASSFPQGETQYF TGTGCCAGCAGCTTCCCCCAGGGAGAGACCCAGTACTTC
TRBJ1-5 few TRBV18 TRBD1 CASSLTGYGNQPQHF TGTGCCAGCTCGCTGACAGGGTACGGCAATCAGCCCCAGCATTTT
TRBJ1-1 many TRBV28 NA CASRAPRTAFF TGTGCCAGCAGGGCCCCAAGGACGGCTTTCTTT
TRBJ2-1 few TRBV29-1 NA CSVDQDSYNEQFF TGCAGCGTTGATCAGGACAGTTACAATGAGCAGTTCTTC
TRBJ2-7 many TRBV28 NA CASSSPSEQYF TGTGCCAGCAGCTCCCCATCTGAGCAGTACTTC
TRBJ2-7 many TRBV7-2 TRBD2 CASSTLAGTWEQYF TGTGCCAGCAGCACCCTAGCGGGTACATGGGAGCAGTACTTC
TRBJ2-7 many TRBV29-1 NA CSVERTDLPYEQYF TGCAGCGTAGAAAGGACAGACTTGCCTTACGAGCAGTACTTC
TRBJ2-1 many TRBV7-3 NA CASGENDEQFF TGTGCCAGCGGTGAAAACGATGAGCAGTTCTTC
TRBJ1-1 many TRBV7-9 NA CASSSLGGITEAFF TGTGCCAGCAGCTCGTTGGGGGGGATAACTGAAGCTTTCTTT
TRBJ1-2 few TRBV7-2 NA CASSSDITLLYGYTF TGTGCCAGCAGCTCGGACATAACGCTCCTCTATGGCTACACCTTC
TRBJ2-1 many TRBV7-2 TRBD2 CASSPGLAGVNEQFF TGTGCCAGCAGCCCCGGACTAGCGGGAGTAAATGAGCAGTTCTTC
TRBJ2-1 few TRBV18 NA CASSPPQVRGSGNEQFF TGTGCCAGCTCACCACCGCAGGTGCGGGGATCGGGAAATGAGCAGTTCTTC
TRBJ1-5 NA TRBV20-1 NA CSARDRRRGTTNQPQHF TGCAGTGCTAGAGATCGTCGAAGGGGGACTACTAATCAGCCCCAGCATTTT
TRBJ2-5 many TRBV7-9 NA CASSLALTVKETQYF TGTGCCAGCAGCTTAGCTCTGACAGTTAAAGAGACCCAGTACTTC
TRBJ2-2 many TRBV7-2 NA CASAPAGGMVTGELFF TGTGCCAGCGCCCCCGCCGGCGGGATGGTCACCGGGGAGCTGTTTTTT
TRBJ2-7 many TRBV5-1 TRBD2 CASSPQGGAYEQYF TGCGCCAGCAGCCCCCAGGGAGGGGCCTACGAGCAGTACTTC
TRBJ1-5 many TRBV6-2/TRBV6-3 TRBD1 CASSPGTGINGNQPQHF TGTGCCAGCAGTCCGGGGACAGGGATCAATGGCAATCAGCCCCAGCATTTT
TRBJ1-1 NA TRBV7-2 NA CASSPDLWGPEAFF TGTGCCAGCAGCCCCGACCTTTGGGGCCCTGAAGCTTTCTTT
TRBJ2-1 many TRBV4-3 NA CASSQRTRYNEQFF TGCGCCAGCAGCCAAAGGACTCGCTACAATGAGCAGTTCTTC
TRBJ1-1 NA TRBV11-3 NA CASSLAQTQAFF TGTGCCAGCAGCTTAGCACAGACACAAGCTTTCTTT